This TCR beta chain was captured in a study of cytomegalovirus exposure and HLA in healthy donors. J gave up 9 bases and V 2 bases, and 10 bases lay outside the gene matches. Germline CDR1 reads SGHAT; CDR2 reads FQDESV (reference sequence). The CDR3 has 16 amino acids. Primers for the PCR totalled 60 Vbeta and 13 Jbeta. Sequenced by immunoSEQ multiplex PCR; TCRdb stores in-frame clones only, minus some. In the table there are about 210,000 clones, over 75% of which are singletons. Turning to this clone: Its antigen is not identified.

Study outcomes and limitations: Diagnosis of cytomegalovirus status made by the classifier reportedly showed high specificity and sensitivity. In an earlier analysis, in fewer than 700 donors, most V segments appeared productive either ~87% or ~30% of the time. The analysis excluded some indistinguishable V segments, including TRBV6-2 and TRBV6-3. In presence/absence analyses, roughly uniform sequencing depth across donors was assumed.

This chain links TRBV11-1 with TRBJ2-1, with 10 bases lining up with TRBD2. The clonotype originates from a male donor in good health and CMV-seronegative. Sample: PBMCs. The CDR3 coding sequence is TGTGCCAGCAGCTTAAGGGGGCTAGCGGGGGTAGGTGAGCAGTTCTTC. Protein: CASSLRGLAGVGEQFF.